A single sample is the source of the 23 T cell receptor beta chains below, sequenced in a study of blood T cell repertoires in COVID-19. The table came from immunoSEQ multiplex PCR; TCRdb's copy has only in-frame clones and leaves some out. Among 250,000 to 300,000 clones listed, under 90% were seen once. The sample taken for sequencing was peripheral blood. These receptors were collected from a woman between 55 and 75 years old with active or convalescent COVID-19.

This chain uses TRBV27 with TRBJ2-2, with 9 bases fitting TRBD1. This CDR3 contains 17 residues. From germline, CDR1 is MNHEY and CDR2 SMNVEV (reference sequence). J lost 0 bases, V lost 6 bases, and 8 bases had no gene match. The CDR3 reads CASRDRGAVANTGELFF. The CDR3 region has the DNA TGTGCCAGCAGGGACAGGGGTGCGGTCGCGAACACCGGGGAGCTGTTTTTT.

V usage is TRBV11-2 and J usage is TRBJ1-1, with unresolved D. Per germline, CDR1 SGHAT and CDR2 FQNNGV. The V end lost 6 bases, the J end lost 1 base, and 15 bases lay between the germline ends. The CDR3 covers 15 residues. The chain's CDR3 is CASSIGSGSNTEAFF. The CDR3 nucleotides are TGTGCCAGCAGTATAGGTTCGGGGTCGAACACTGAAGCTTTCTTT.

This chain connects TRBV15 to TRBJ2-7; weak D call: TRBD1 (6 bases). The V gene's germline CDR1 is LNHNV and CDR2 YYDKDF (reference sequence). V lost 4 bases and J 2 bases, leaving 9 bases between the germline ends. CDR3 length equals 13 residues. CDR3: CATSMDSTYEQYF. CDR3 DNA sequence: TGTGCCACCAGCATGGACAGCACCTACGAGCAGTACTTC.

The chain recombines TRBV9 with TRBJ2-3; 8 bases are shared with TRBD2. The CDR3 totals 16 residues. Per germline, CDR1 SGDLS and CDR2 YYNGEE. V dropped 1 base and J dropped 0; count of bases not matched to a gene: 4. Written as DNA, the CDR3 is TGTGCCAGCAGCGTACGGGAGGGGGGTAGCACAGATACGCAGTATTTT. The encoded protein is CASSVREGGSTDTQYF.

This chain connects TRBV14 to TRBJ1-1; no clear D. V was pared by 9 bases and J by 0 bases, with 8 bases between. Germline CDR1 reads SGHDN; CDR2 reads FVKESK. The CDR3 is made up of 12 amino acids. The CDR3 nucleotides are TGTGCCAGTGGCAACATGAACACTGAAGCTTTCTTT. Translated, it gives CASGNMNTEAFF. Using reference TRBV14 and TRBJ1-1 for the parts outside the CDR3, the full variable domain is EAGVTQFPSHSVIEKGQTVTLRCDPISGHDNLYWYRRVMGKEIKFLLHFVKESKQDESGMPNNRFLAERTGGTYSTLKVQPAELEDSGVYFCASGNMNTEAFFGQGTRLTVV.

The chain joins TRBV5-1 to TRBJ1-2, with 9 nucleotides matching TRBD1. The CDR3 is made up of 14 amino acids. The germline V gene encodes CDR1 SGHRS and CDR2 YFSETQ. V dropped 0 bases and J dropped 8; count of bases not matched to a gene: 5. DNA of the CDR3: TGCGCCAGCAGCTTGGCCTGGGACAGGGACGGCTACACCTTC. Translated, it gives CASSLAWDRDGYTF.

The chain links TRBV5-6 to TRBJ1-6, with D maybe TRBD1 (6 bases). Germline loops: CDR1 SGHDT, CDR2 YYEEEE. CDR3 length: 15 residues. V dropped 1 base and J dropped 7 bases, with 12 bases sitting between them. The CDR3 loop is CASSLLDRENSPLHF. CDR3 coding DNA: TGTGCCAGCAGCTTGTTGGACAGAGAAAATTCACCCCTCCACTTT.

The genes are TRBV24-1 and TRBJ1-1; TRBD1 aligns across 9 bases. In germline, CDR1 is KGHDR, CDR2 SFDVKD. V dropped 3 bases and J dropped 14; count of bases not matched to a gene: 12. This CDR3 contains 14 residues. CDR3 region: CATSDRTGTGKKFF. The CDR3 region has the DNA TGTGCCACCAGTGATCGGACCGGGACAGGGAAGAAATTCTTT.

This chain joins TRBV30 and TRBJ1-2; D possibly corresponds to TRBD1 (5 bases). The CDR3 runs 12 residues. Trimming removed 4 bases at V and 7 bases at J, with 13 bases between. Germline CDR1 GTSNPN, CDR2 SVGIG (reference sequence). As DNA, the CDR3 is TGTGCCTGGATAGGGGCGAGTATTGGCTACACCTTC. This sequence encodes CAWIGASIGYTF.

V usage is TRBV7-2 and J usage is TRBJ2-7; 9 positions agree with TRBD2. The V gene's germline CDR1 is SGHTA and CDR2 FQGNSA. The CDR3 is 15 residues long. Trimming at V came to 0 bases and at J to 2 bases, leaving 2 bases not matched to a gene. The CDR3 protein is CASSLAAGGTYEQYF. The CDR3 DNA sequence: TGTGCCAGCAGCTTAGCTGCGGGGGGGACCTACGAGCAGTACTTC.

The rearrangement links TRBV5-1 to TRBJ1-1; 12 bases map to TRBD1. This CDR3 is built from 17 residues. Germline V CDR1 and CDR2: SGHRS, YFSETQ. V lost 5 bases and J lost 3; bases outside the gene matches: 11. The CDR3 DNA reads TGCGCCAGCAGAAGTCCGGGACAGGGGGCCAGGGACACTGAAGCTTTCTTT. It codes for CASRSPGQGARDTEAFF.

This clone showed up just once. V is TRBV6-5 and J is TRBJ2-3; 9 nucleotides line up with TRBD2. J lost 4 bases, V lost 5 bases, and 7 bases had no gene match. CDR3 length equals 15 residues. Germline CDR1 is MNHEY and CDR2 is SVGAGI. CDR3 protein: CASSPRGGSADTQYF. CDR3 in DNA: TGTGCCAGCAGTCCGCGGGGGGGCTCGGCAGATACGCAGTATTTT.

The chain combines TRBV9 with TRBJ2-1; the D gene is possibly TRBD1 (5 bases). The germline V and J ends were trimmed by 0 bases and 1 base, with 8 bases remaining between them. The CDR3 length is 15 residues. Germline-derived CDR1 and CDR2 are SGDLS and YYNGEE. DNA for the CDR3: TGTGCCAGCAGCGTAGGAAGGGGTTCCTACAATGAGCAGTTCTTC. Protein sequence: CASSVGRGSYNEQFF. Looking up the rest from reference TRBV9 and TRBJ2-1 gives the full variable domain: DSGVTQTPKHLITATGQRVTLRCSPRSGDLSVYWYQQSLDQGLQFLIQYYNGEERAKGNILERFSAQQFPDLHSELNLSSLELGDSALYFCASSVGRGSYNEQFFGPGTRLTVL.

The chain is built from TRBV28 and TRBJ2-1; D is ambiguous. This CDR3 has 14 amino acids. V gave up 8 bases and J gave up 5 bases, with 16 bases separating them. The germline gives CDR1 MDHEN, CDR2 SYDVKM. This CDR3 reads CASGVSHRNNEQFF. The CDR3 nucleotides read TGTGCCAGCGGAGTTAGTCATAGGAACAATGAGCAGTTCTTC.

This clone came up many times. The V and J genes are TRBV13 and TRBJ2-2; 9 positions match TRBD1. The CDR3 length is 17 residues. Trimming took 5 bases from V and 6 from J; bases not matched to a gene: 13. Germline V gene data show CDR1 as PRHDT and CDR2 as FYEKMQ (reference sequence). CDR3 amino acids: CASSPTPRDRAPGELFF. In nucleotides, the CDR3 is TGTGCCAGCAGCCCAACGCCTCGGGACAGGGCTCCCGGGGAGCTGTTTTTT.

V is TRBV4-2 and J is TRBJ1-1; 7 bases fit TRBD1. Trimming took 3 bases from V and 1 from J; bases not matched to a gene: 11. Germline V gene sequence: CDR1 LGHNA, CDR2 YNFKEQ. CDR3 size: 17 residues. CDR3 nucleotide sequence: TGTGCCAGCAGCCAGTTTACAGGGGATTCGGGGAACACTGAAGCTTTCTTT. Translating it yields CASSQFTGDSGNTEAFF.

The chain joins TRBV6-5 to TRBJ2-1, with D perhaps matching TRBD2 (5 bases). Trimming took off 0 bases at V and 7 bases at J, with 13 bases between the two ends. The germline V gene encodes CDR1 MNHEY and CDR2 SVGAGI. The CDR3 loop spans 15 amino acids. The CDR3 nucleotides read TGTGCCAGCAGTTACTCGGAAGGTCGGGGAAATGAGCAGTTCTTC. Its translation is CASSYSEGRGNEQFF.

The chain links TRBV7-2 to TRBJ2-7; TRBD2 agrees at 9 bases. Unmatched junction bases numbered 9, after V lost 1 base and J lost 2 bases. The CDR3 runs 17 residues. Germline loops: CDR1 SGHTA, CDR2 FQGNSA. CDR3: CASSLVRLAGPAYEQYF. The DNA of the CDR3 is TGTGCCAGCAGCTTAGTTCGGCTAGCGGGGCCGGCCTACGAGCAGTACTTC.

In nucleotides, the CDR3 is TGTGCCAGCAGCCGGTGGGACAGGGCGGAAGGGACCCAGTACTTC. This encodes CASSRWDRAEGTQYF. The J gene is TRBJ2-5, the V gene TRBV3-1 (or the pseudogene TRBV3-2); 9 positions match TRBD1. CDR3 length: 15 amino acids. V lost 4 bases to trimming and J lost 7 bases; unmatched junction nucleotides: 10. Germline assignment: CDR1 LGHDT and CDR2 YNNKEL (reference sequence).

This chain joins TRBV6-5 and TRBJ1-4; D might be TRBD1 (6 bases). The ends were cut back, 5 bases at V and 6 bases at J, with 10 bases in the middle. Germline V CDR1 and CDR2: MNHEY, SVGAGI. The CDR3 runs to 13 residues. CDR3 protein: CASSRDNDEKLFF. CDR3 nucleotide sequence: TGTGCCAGCAGTAGGGACAATGATGAAAAACTGTTTTTT.

The chain couples TRBV19 to TRBJ1-1; 7 bases map to TRBD1. CDR1 LNHDA and CDR2 SQIVND come from the germline V gene (reference sequence). V was pared by 0 bases and J by 0 bases, with 4 bases of the junction left unmatched. The CDR3 consists of 16 residues. CDR3 nucleotide sequence: TGTGCCAGTAGTATAGATTTTGGACAGGTGAACACTGAAGCTTTCTTT. Encoded protein: CASSIDFGQVNTEAFF. The variable domain in full, completed from reference TRBV19 and TRBJ1-1, reads DGGITQSPKYLFRKEGQNVTLSCEQNLNHDAMYWYRQDPGQGLRLIYYSQIVNDFQKGDIAEGYSVSREKKESFPLTVTSAQKNPTAFYLCASSIDFGQVNTEAFFGQGTRLTVV.

CDR3 protein: CASSQDSPGGFSGNTIYF. Here the CDR3 DNA reads TGTGCCAGCAGCCAAGATTCGCCAGGGGGCTTCTCCGGAAACACCATATATTTT. The rearrangement uses TRBV3-1 (or the pseudogene TRBV3-2) and TRBJ1-3, with TRBD1 matching 8 bases. This CDR3 comprises 18 residues. In germline, CDR1 is LGHDT, CDR2 YNNKEL (reference sequence). V shed 0 bases and J 4 bases; nucleotides not matched to a gene: 11.

V gene TRBV5-1 combines with J gene TRBJ2-1; 8 positions match TRBD1. The CDR3 length is 17 residues. The germline gives CDR1 SGHRS, CDR2 YFSETQ. With 4 bases clipped from V and 0 bases from J, the junction kept 9 bases outside the gene matches. CDR3 in DNA: TGCGCCAGCAGCCCCCACGGACAGGGCGGCTCCTACAATGAGCAGTTCTTC. Translating gives CASSPHGQGGSYNEQFF.